This entry concerns a single T cell receptor beta chain. The antigen is not known. In germline, CDR1 is SGHTA, CDR2 FQGNSA. CDR3 length: 18 residues. The germline V and J ends were trimmed by 3 bases and 4 bases, with 19 bases remaining between them. The sample belongs to a study of cytomegalovirus exposure and HLA in healthy donors. Overall study results and limits: A later analysis appeared to link common viral pathogens to several of the most significant clusters. Later analysis demonstrated an association between a missense DCLRE1C variant and TCR beta V- and J-gene trimming.

The PCR ran on 60 Vbeta and 13 Jbeta primers. Data came from immunoSEQ multiplex PCR; TCRdb stores just in-frame clones and leaves some out. In total, the table holds 150,000 to 200,000 clones. Input material: PBMCs. This chain joins TRBV7-2 and TRBJ2-6; D is ambiguous. The clonotype was recovered from a man younger than 45 in good health and CMV-seronegative. DNA for the CDR3: TGTGCCAGCAGCTTTGTGTCGACTGCCTCCGCGGGGGCCAACGTCCTGACTTTC. It specifies CASSFVSTASAGANVLTF.